This T cell receptor beta chain was obtained from a study of OX40 agonist ivuxolimab in advanced cancers. Germline V gene data show CDR1 as KGHSH and CDR2 as LQKENI. This CDR3 comprises 12 residues. The V end lost 4 bases, the J end lost 7 bases, and 7 bases lay between the germline ends. The assay was immunoSEQ multiplex PCR, and TCRdb's table has in-frame clones only and misses some. This repertoire shows about 100,000 clones, under 95% found once; its top ten account for 0.7% to 0.9%. The receptor was derived from an adult with an advanced solid tumor such as melanoma, head and neck, liver or kidney cancer. V is TRBV18 and J is TRBJ2-2; D not certain. The sequencing here drew on CD4+ or CD8+ T cells sorted from blood, taken in a trial of the OX40 agonist ivuxolimab. CDR3 coding DNA: TGTGCCAGCTCACACGTGAACGGGGAGCTGTTTTTT. Amino acids: CASSHVNGELFF. The full variable domain, completed using reference TRBV18 and TRBJ2-2, is NAGVMQNPRHLVRRRGQEARLRCSPMKGHSHVYWYRQLPEEGLKFMVYLQKENIIDESGMPKERFSAEFPKEGPSILRIQQVVRGDSAAYFCASSHVNGELFFGEGSRLTVL.